The 8 T cell receptor beta chains in this list originate from one sample, sequenced in a study of cytomegalovirus exposure and HLA in healthy donors. PCR was performed using 60 Vbeta and 13 Jbeta primers. Generated by immunoSEQ multiplex PCR, the TCRdb table keeps only in-frame clones and is missing some. Among tens of thousands of clones listed, 70% to 80% were seen once. The sequencing input was PBMCs. Receptor source: a woman in her 30s in good health and CMV-seronegative.

The rearrangement links TRBV30 to TRBJ1-1, with D uncertain. V was shortened by 0 bases and J by 1 base, with 6 bases between the two germline ends. Germline loops: CDR1 GTSNPN, CDR2 SVGIG (reference sequence). The CDR3 totals 13 residues. The CDR3 bases are TGTGCCTGGAGTGTAAACACGAACACTGAAGCTTTCTTT. Its protein product is CAWSVNTNTEAFF.

J is TRBJ2-3 and V is TRBV5-1; 7 bases match TRBD1. V dropped 0 bases and J dropped 4; count of bases not matched to a gene: 5. The length of the CDR3 is 15 residues. The germline V gene has CDR1 SGHRS and CDR2 YFSETQ. The CDR3 loop reads CASSLDPTGADTQYF. The CDR3 nucleotides read TGCGCCAGCAGCTTGGATCCAACAGGGGCAGATACGCAGTATTTT.

V gene TRBV4-2 combines with J gene TRBJ1-2; D unclear. The V gene lost 1 base and the J gene lost 6 bases, with 3 bases spanning the gap. Germline V CDR1 and CDR2: LGHNA, YNFKEQ. This CDR3 is built from 11 residues. CDR3 region: CASSQGNGYTF. The CDR3 nucleotides are TGTGCCAGCAGCCAAGGTAATGGCTACACCTTC.

J is TRBJ1-5 and V is TRBV19, with no clear D. The V end lost 6 bases, the J end lost 8 bases, and 14 bases lay between the germline ends. The CDR3 contains 13 residues. Looked up from germline, CDR1 is LNHDA and CDR2 is SQIVND (reference sequence). The CDR3 sequence is CASRLSPLEPQHF. The CDR3 DNA follows: TGTGCCAGTAGACTGTCTCCCTTGGAGCCCCAGCATTTT. The whole variable domain, filled in from reference TRBV19 and TRBJ1-5, reads DGGITQSPKYLFRKEGQNVTLSCEQNLNHDAMYWYRQDPGQGLRLIYYSQIVNDFQKGDIAEGYSVSREKKESFPLTVTSAQKNPTAFYLCASRLSPLEPQHFGDGTRLSIL.

The chain combines TRBV5-8 with TRBJ2-3; tentative D call: TRBD1 (5 bases). This CDR3 has 12 amino acids. The germline V gene has CDR1 SGHTS and CDR2 YDEGEE. V was clipped by 4 bases and J by 9 bases, with 12 bases between them. CDR3 region: CASSPSGKTQYF. In DNA, the CDR3 is TGTGCCAGCAGCCCTTCAGGGAAGACGCAGTATTTT.

The sample holds a few counts of this clone. The V and J genes are TRBV28 and TRBJ1-5, with 7 positions matching TRBD1. J gave up 4 bases and V 5 bases, and 5 bases lay outside the gene matches. Looked up from germline, CDR1 is MDHEN and CDR2 is SYDVKM. This CDR3 region has 14 residues. This CDR3 reads CASSRETGNQPQHF. The DNA of the CDR3 is TGTGCCAGCAGTCGTGAGACAGGGAATCAGCCCCAGCATTTT. Full variable domain (outside the CDR3, taken from reference TRBV28 and TRBJ1-5): DVKVTQSSRYLVKRTGEKVFLECVQDMDHENMFWYRQDPGLGLRLIYFSYDVKMKEKGDIPEGYSVSREKKERFSLILESASTNQTSMYLCASSRETGNQPQHFGDGTRLSIL.

The chain joins TRBV7-9 to TRBJ2-7; 8 nucleotides agree with TRBD2. Trimming cost V 5 bases and J 6 bases; bases outside gene matches: 9. This CDR3 is built from 14 residues. Germline CDR1 reads SEHNR; CDR2 reads FQNEAQ (reference sequence). In DNA, the CDR3 is TGTGCCAGCAGCGAGACGCGGGGGGCGGGCGAGCAGTACTTC. Protein product: CASSETRGAGEQYF.

The V and J genes are TRBV5-1 and TRBJ2-2; 7 nucleotides agree with TRBD2. Germline CDR1 reads SGHRS; CDR2 reads YFSETQ. This CDR3 has 14 residues. V lost 4 bases, J lost 4 bases, and 4 bases stayed unmatched. The CDR3 bases are TGCGCCAGCAGCGCAGGGAGGGCCACCGGGGAGCTGTTTTTT. Translation: CASSAGRATGELFF.